A selection of T cell receptor beta chains follows, all from one sample in a study of T cell repertoires in cytomegalovirus infection. TCRdb ran MiXCR on the reads and lists one entry per CDR3 protein. In the table there are about 140,000 distinct CDR3 sequences, approximately 30% of which are singletons. Antigens of these TCRs are unknown. The starting material was CD8+ T cells from cultured PBMCs, obtained from culture after CMV antigen stimulation. Receptor source: a human donor in good health (CMV status not recorded). Some clones in this sample may be carry-over from other donors' samples. CDR3s include the opening cysteine and the closing phenylalanine or tryptophan. The order of the fields is J gene, D gene, V gene, clone size, CDR3 DNA, CDR3 protein. The D gene is left open where the match is weak. Some rows mark clone size as missing; the rest say once, few, many or name a class of expanded clone.

>TRBJ2-1|.|TRBV27|few
TGTGCCAGCAGCTCCTTGGAGGCGGGTGAGCAGTTCTTC
CASSSLEAGEQFF
>TRBJ2-5|TRBD1|TRBV24-1|once
TGTGCCACCAGTGATTCCAGGGGGCTAGAGACCCAGTACTTC
CATSDSRGLETQYF
>TRBJ1-1|.|TRBV11-2|.
TGTGCCAGCAGCTTAGTTGGTCTGGGGGTCGTGGCTTTCTTT
CASSLVGLGVVAFF
>TRBJ1-4|.|TRBV12-3/TRBV12-4|few
TGTGCCAGCAGTTTGACAGGTTTATATGAAAAACTGTTTTTT
CASSLTGLYEKLFF
>TRBJ2-5|TRBD2|TRBV3-1|.
TGTGCCAGCAGCCCTGGGGGGGGGGGAGTCCAGGAGACCCAGTACTTC
CASSPGGGGVQETQYF
>TRBJ2-5|.|TRBV5-6|few
TGTGCCAGCAGCTTTGACGGACGGTCCAGGGAGACCCAGTACTTC
CASSFDGRSRETQYF
>TRBJ2-3|.|TRBV20-1|few
TGCAGTGCAGACCGGGACAGGGAAGTTCTAGCGGGGGAAGATACGCAGTATTTT
CSADRDREVLAGEDTQYF
>TRBJ2-7|TRBD1|TRBV7-2|few
TGTGCCAGCAGTCAATACCAGGGGGCCCCTACCTACGAGCAGTACTTC
CASSQYQGAPTYEQYF
>TRBJ1-1|.|TRBV7-6|medium-sized
TGTGCCAGCAGCTTAGTGGGGGGTACGGCTGAAGCTTTCTTT
CASSLVGGTAEAFF
>TRBJ2-7|.|TRBV28|.
TGTGCCAGCAGTTTGCCTTACCCAGAGAGATACGAGCAGTACTTC
CASSLPYPERYEQYF
>TRBJ2-1|.|TRBV3-1|few
TGTGCCAGCAGCTCAAAGGGGATTTTCTCCTACAATGAGCAGTTCTTC
CASSSKGIFSYNEQFF
>TRBJ1-1|TRBD1|TRBV6-1|few
TGTGCCAGCAAGGGACAGATAGGCGGGGGAGCTTTCTTT
CASKGQIGGGAFF
>TRBJ2-7|.|TRBV6-6|.
TGTGCCAGCAGTTACCCGGCGACAGTTTATAGCTCCTACGAGCAGTACTTC
CASSYPATVYSSYEQYF
>TRBJ2-7|TRBD2|TRBV5-6|.
TGTGCCAGCAGCTGGAGCGGACTAGCGGGCTCCACCTACGAGCAGTACTTC
CASSWSGLAGSTYEQYF
>TRBJ1-2|TRBD1|TRBV20-1|.
TGCAGTGCTAGAGATTGGGACAGGGGGCTGTTTGGGGATGGCTACACCTTC
CSARDWDRGLFGDGYTF
>TRBJ1-1|.|TRBV20-1|few
TGCAGTGCTAACCCAGGGAACACTGAAGCTTTCTTT
CSANPGNTEAFF
>TRBJ1-1|TRBD1|TRBV7-2|.
TGTGCCAGCAGCTTAGTTGGGACAGAGGGGCTCTTT
CASSLVGTEGLF
>TRBJ1-1|TRBD1|TRBV30|few
TGTGCCTGGAGTTTCTTGAACAGGGGTTGGTACACTGAAGCTTTCTTT
CAWSFLNRGWYTEAFF
>TRBJ1-2|.|TRBV12-3/TRBV12-4|.
TGTGCCAGCAGTTTAGGGGGTGGTATCAATGGCTACACCTTC
CASSLGGGINGYTF
>TRBJ1-1|TRBD1|TRBV28|few
TGTGCCAGCAGTCGGGGGACAGGGGGCTCCGAAGCTTTCTTT
CASSRGTGGSEAFF
>TRBJ2-7|TRBD2|TRBV11-2|few
TGTGCCAGCAGCCCGGGACTAGCGGGGCTCTACTACGAGCAGTACTTC
CASSPGLAGLYYEQYF
>TRBJ2-5|.|TRBV25-1|many
TGTGCCAGCAGTGAATTTGGGGGAGGGACCCAGTACTTC
CASSEFGGGTQYF
>TRBJ2-2|.|TRBV5-4|.
TGTGCCAGCAGCCAGACAGTAACCGGGGAGCTGTTTTTT
CASSQTVTGELFF
>TRBJ2-5|TRBD2|TRBV7-2|many
TGTGCCAGCAGCCCCTTCTGGACTAGCGGGGGGTCCCAAGAGACCCAGTACTTC
CASSPFWTSGGSQETQYF
>TRBJ2-1|.|TRBV7-9|few
TGTGCCAGCAGCCTCATCGATGAGCAGTTCTTC
CASSLIDEQFF
>TRBJ2-7|.|TRBV12-3/TRBV12-4|.
TGTGCCAGCAGTTGGGAGGGGGGTTCCTACGAGCAGTACTTC
CASSWEGGSYEQYF
>TRBJ2-7|.|TRBV7-9|.
TGTGCCAGCAGCTTAGTCGGCCATAAGGTACTCTCCTACGAGCAGTACTTC
CASSLVGHKVLSYEQYF
>TRBJ1-1|.|TRBV5-1|.
TGCGCCAGCACCATCCTCTGGAGAGATCCACTGAACACTGAAGCTTTCTTT
CASTILWRDPLNTEAFF
>TRBJ1-6|.|TRBV2|.
TGTGCCAGCAGTGTTATACAGGGCGAGAATTCACCCCTCCACTTT
CASSVIQGENSPLHF
>TRBJ1-1|TRBD1|TRBV7-3|many
TGTGCCAGCAGCCGGACAGGGAACACTGAAGCTTTCTTT
CASSRTGNTEAFF
>TRBJ2-1|.|TRBV12-3/TRBV12-4|few
TGTGCCAGCAGTCACAGGGATAGGGGTGAGCAGTTCTTC
CASSHRDRGEQFF
>TRBJ2-7|TRBD1|TRBV12-3/TRBV12-4|.
TGTGCCAGCAGTCCCCCGGGGACAGGGGGTTACGAGCAGTACTTC
CASSPPGTGGYEQYF
>TRBJ2-1|.|TRBV11-2|few
TGTGCCAGCAGCTTAGACATGAGCTCCTACAATGAGCAGTTCTTC
CASSLDMSSYNEQFF
>TRBJ2-7|.|TRBV5-1|few
TGCGCCAGCAGCTCCGAGACAGGACACCTGACCTACGAGCAGTACTTC
CASSSETGHLTYEQYF
>TRBJ2-7|TRBD1|TRBV6-6|few
TGTGCCAGCAGGCCCACAGGGGATACCTACGAGCAGTACTTC
CASRPTGDTYEQYF
>TRBJ1-2|TRBD1|TRBV9|few
TGTGCCAGCAGCGGCGGGACAGGGTACGATGACTACACCTTC
CASSGGTGYDDYTF
>TRBJ1-3|.|TRBV2|.
TGTGCCAGCAGTGAGACAAGCTCTGGAAACACCATATATTTT
CASSETSSGNTIYF
>TRBJ1-6|.|TRBV20-1|.
TGCAGTGCTAGGGACACGGAAAGCTCCTATAATTCACCCCTCCACTTT
CSARDTESSYNSPLHF
>TRBJ1-5|TRBD1|TRBV6-4|.
TGTGCCAGCAAGGAGGACAGGGTGGGCTGGGTCGGCAATCAGCCCCAGCATTTT
CASKEDRVGWVGNQPQHF
>TRBJ2-3|.|TRBV4-1|.
TGCGCCAGCAGCCCCCACATCGACAGGTCGCCACGAGATACGCAGTATTTT
CASSPHIDRSPRDTQYF
>TRBJ2-3|.|TRBV6-5|.
TGTGCCAGCAGGTCGGGCCTAACAGCAGATACGCAGTATTTT
CASRSGLTADTQYF
>TRBJ2-1|TRBD1|TRBV19|many
TGTGCCAGTAGTATATTGGGACAGAACAATGAGCAGTTCTTC
CASSILGQNNEQFF
>TRBJ2-1|TRBD2|TRBV5-1|.
TGCGCCAGCAGCTTGGGGCTAGCGGGGGCGATCTCCTACAATGAGCAGTTCTTC
CASSLGLAGAISYNEQFF
>TRBJ2-1|TRBD2|TRBV6-5|.
TGTGCCAGCAGTGCAAGCGGGGGGCAATACAATGAGCAGTTCTTC
CASSASGGQYNEQFF
>TRBJ1-4|.|TRBV7-9|many
TGTGCCAGCAGCCCTTGGATTGACAGTCGGAGGGAAAAACTGTTTTTT
CASSPWIDSRREKLFF
>TRBJ2-2|TRBD2|TRBV29-1|.
TGCAGCGTTGGCGGCTGGGGGGGTCAGATGAACACCGGGGAGCTGTTTTTT
CSVGGWGGQMNTGELFF
>TRBJ2-7|.|TRBV2|many
TGTGCCAGCAGTGTTCCGGGGGGCACCCACGAGCAGTACTTC
CASSVPGGTHEQYF
>TRBJ2-1|TRBD2|TRBV27|few
TGTGCCAGCAGTAGCGGGGGGGCATACAATGAGCAGTTCTTC
CASSSGGAYNEQFF
>TRBJ2-4|.|TRBV7-6|.
TGTGCCAGCAGCATAATCCCGGGACATCTTTTAGCCAAAAACATTCAGTACTTC
CASSIIPGHLLAKNIQYF
>TRBJ2-7|TRBD1|TRBV7-6|few
TGTGCCAGCAGCTTGGCGGCAGGGGGCTACGAGCAGTACTTC
CASSLAAGGYEQYF
>TRBJ2-1|TRBD1|TRBV11-3|few
TGTGCCAGCAGCGCAGGACAGGTTGAATGGCAGTTCTTC
CASSAGQVEWQFF
>TRBJ2-3|.|TRBV7-9|few
TGTGCCAGCAGCCCACCGACTAGGCAAAGCACAGATACGCAGTATTTT
CASSPPTRQSTDTQYF
>TRBJ2-5|.|TRBV2|.
TGTGCCAGCAGCGCAGGCTTCGAGACCCAGTACTTC
CASSAGFETQYF
>TRBJ1-3|.|TRBV4-2|.
TGTGCCAGCGGTGAACTGACACTCTACTCTGGAAACACCATATATTTT
CASGELTLYSGNTIYF
>TRBJ1-1|TRBD1|TRBV6-6|few
TGTGCCAGCAGTTCCGGGACAGTCACTGAAGCTTTCTTT
CASSSGTVTEAFF
>TRBJ1-2|.|TRBV6-6|few
TGTGCCAGCAGCGTCGGATATAACTATGGCTACACCTTC
CASSVGYNYGYTF
>TRBJ1-2|.|TRBV12-3/TRBV12-4|.
TGTGCCAGCACCCCTACAGGTGGTGGCTACACCTTC
CASTPTGGGYTF